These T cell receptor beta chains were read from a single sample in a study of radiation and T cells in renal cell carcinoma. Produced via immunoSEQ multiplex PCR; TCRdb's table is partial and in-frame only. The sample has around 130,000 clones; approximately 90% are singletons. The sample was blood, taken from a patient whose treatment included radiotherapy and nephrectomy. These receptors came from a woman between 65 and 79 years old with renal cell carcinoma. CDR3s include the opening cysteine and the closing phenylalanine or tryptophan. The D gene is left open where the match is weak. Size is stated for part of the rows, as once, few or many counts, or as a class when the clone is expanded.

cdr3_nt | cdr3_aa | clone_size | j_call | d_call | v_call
TGCGCCAGCAGCTTAGGCGAATCATTTTCCGAAGCTTTCTTT | CASSLGESFSEAFF | once | TRBJ1-1 | . | TRBV5-1
TGTGCCAGCAGCCAGTCCCAGGCAGTGCAGTACTTC | CASSQSQAVQYF | . | TRBJ2-7 | . | TRBV11-2
TGTGCCAGCAGTTCTCCGGACAGGGGGCTGCAGCAGTACTTC | CASSSPDRGLQQYF | . | TRBJ2-7 | TRBD1 | TRBV6-1
TGTGCCAGCAGTTTAGGGGTTAGCAATCAGCCCCAGCATTTT | CASSLGVSNQPQHF | . | TRBJ1-5 | . | TRBV28
TGCGCCAGCAGCTTGGCTAGCGGGGCGAGCTCCTACGAGCAGTACTTC | CASSLASGASSYEQYF | . | TRBJ2-7 | TRBD2 | TRBV5-1
TGTGCCAGCAGCTTCCTAGCGGGGGGGCCATACGTCTACGAGCAGTACTTC | CASSFLAGGPYVYEQYF | . | TRBJ2-7 | TRBD2 | TRBV7-2
TGTGCCAGCAGTTTAAGGTCGGAGACCCAGTACTTC | CASSLRSETQYF | . | TRBJ2-5 | . | TRBV28
TGTGCCAGCAGCCAAGATGCCCAGCGGGGGGGCGTAACCAATGAGCAGTTCTTC | CASSQDAQRGGVTNEQFF | once | TRBJ2-1 | TRBD2 | TRBV4-2
TGTGCCTGGAGTCCCCGGGCGGGGAGGTCCTACAATGAGCAGTTCTTC | CAWSPRAGRSYNEQFF | . | TRBJ2-1 | . | TRBV30
TGTGCCAGTAGTCGGGACAGGGGAAGTGGTGAGCAGTTCTTC | CASSRDRGSGEQFF | once | TRBJ2-1 | TRBD1 | TRBV19
TGTGCCAGCAGCTTACTAGCGGGGGGGGCCGAGCAGTACTTC | CASSLLAGGAEQYF | . | TRBJ2-7 | TRBD2 | TRBV7-2
TGTGCCAGCAGCCCAGGGGCCCTTAATGAAAAACTGTTTTTT | CASSPGALNEKLFF | . | TRBJ1-4 | . | TRBV7-9
TGTGCCATCCTCCGAGGGAACTATGGCTACACCTTC | CAILRGNYGYTF | . | TRBJ1-2 | . | TRBV28
TGTGCCAGCAGTTTGGGGATTAGAACTGAAGCTTTCTTT | CASSLGIRTEAFF | few | TRBJ1-1 | . | TRBV28
TGTGCCAGCAGACTAGCGGGGGGGAACACCGGGGAGCTGTTTTTT | CASRLAGGNTGELFF | . | TRBJ2-2 | TRBD2 | TRBV6-1
TGCGCCAGCAGCTTGGTGGCGGGGAGTTACAATGAGCAGTTCTTC | CASSLVAGSYNEQFF | . | TRBJ2-1 | . | TRBV5-1